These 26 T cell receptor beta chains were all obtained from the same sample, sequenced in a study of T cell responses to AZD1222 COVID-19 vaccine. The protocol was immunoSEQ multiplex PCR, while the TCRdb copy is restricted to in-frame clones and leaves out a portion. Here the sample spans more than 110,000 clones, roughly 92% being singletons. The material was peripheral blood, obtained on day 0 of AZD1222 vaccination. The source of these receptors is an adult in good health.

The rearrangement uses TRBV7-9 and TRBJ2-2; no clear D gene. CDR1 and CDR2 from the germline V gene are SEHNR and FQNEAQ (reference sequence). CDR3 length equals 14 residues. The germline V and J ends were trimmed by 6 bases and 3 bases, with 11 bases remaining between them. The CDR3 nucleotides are TGTGCCAGCAGACCACAATTTGACACCGGGGAGCTGTTTTTT. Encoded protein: CASRPQFDTGELFF.

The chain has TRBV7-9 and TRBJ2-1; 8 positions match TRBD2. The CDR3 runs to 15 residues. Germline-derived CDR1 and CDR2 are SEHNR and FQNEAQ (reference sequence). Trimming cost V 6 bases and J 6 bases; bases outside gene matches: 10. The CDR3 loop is CASSKSGGSGNEQFF. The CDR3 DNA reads TGTGCCAGCAGTAAGAGCGGGGGTTCCGGCAATGAGCAGTTCTTC.

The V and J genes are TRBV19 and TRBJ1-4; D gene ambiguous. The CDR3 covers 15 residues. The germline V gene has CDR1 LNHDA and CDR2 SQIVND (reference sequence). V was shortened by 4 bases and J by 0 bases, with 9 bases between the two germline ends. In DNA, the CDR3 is TGTGCCAGTAGTACGACCGCGGCAACTAATGAAAAACTGTTTTTT. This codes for CASSTTAATNEKLFF.

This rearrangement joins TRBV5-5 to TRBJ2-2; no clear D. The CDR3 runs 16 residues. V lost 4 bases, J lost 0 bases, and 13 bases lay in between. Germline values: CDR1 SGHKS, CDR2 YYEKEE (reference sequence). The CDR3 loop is CASSRAPRSNTGELFF. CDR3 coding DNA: TGTGCCAGCAGCAGGGCGCCAAGATCGAACACCGGGGAGCTGTTTTTT.

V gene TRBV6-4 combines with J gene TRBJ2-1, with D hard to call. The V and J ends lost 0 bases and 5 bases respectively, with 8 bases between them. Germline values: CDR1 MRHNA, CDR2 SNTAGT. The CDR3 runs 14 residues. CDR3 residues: CASSDSSENNEQFF. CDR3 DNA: TGTGCCAGCAGTGACTCGTCAGAAAACAATGAGCAGTTCTTC.

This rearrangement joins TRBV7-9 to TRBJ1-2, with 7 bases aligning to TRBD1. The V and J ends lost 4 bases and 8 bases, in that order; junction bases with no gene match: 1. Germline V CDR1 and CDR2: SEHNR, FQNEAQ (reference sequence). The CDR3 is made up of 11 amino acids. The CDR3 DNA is TGTGCCAGCAGCTCAGGGGGAGGCTACACCTTC. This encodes CASSSGGGYTF.

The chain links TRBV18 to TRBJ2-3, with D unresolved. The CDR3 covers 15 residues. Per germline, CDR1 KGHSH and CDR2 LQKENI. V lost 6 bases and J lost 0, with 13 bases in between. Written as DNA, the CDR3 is TGTGCCAGCTCCCGTAGGGTCACTAGCACAGATACGCAGTATTTT. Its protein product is CASSRRVTSTDTQYF. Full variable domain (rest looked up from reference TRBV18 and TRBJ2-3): NAGVMQNPRHLVRRRGQEARLRCSPMKGHSHVYWYRQLPEEGLKFMVYLQKENIIDESGMPKERFSAEFPKEGPSILRIQQVVRGDSAAYFCASSRRVTSTDTQYFGPGTRLTVL.

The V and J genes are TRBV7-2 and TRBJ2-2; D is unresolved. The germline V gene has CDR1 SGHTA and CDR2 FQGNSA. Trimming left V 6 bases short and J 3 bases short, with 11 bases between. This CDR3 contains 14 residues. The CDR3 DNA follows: TGTGCCAGCAGACCTGAGAGGCACACCGGGGAGCTGTTTTTT. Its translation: CASRPERHTGELFF.

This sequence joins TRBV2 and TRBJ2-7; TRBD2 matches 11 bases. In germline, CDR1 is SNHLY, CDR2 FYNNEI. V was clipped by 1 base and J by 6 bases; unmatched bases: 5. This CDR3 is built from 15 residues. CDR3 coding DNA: TGTGCCAGCAGTGAAGGTAGCGGGAGGGCCCTCGAGCAGTACTTC. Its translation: CASSEGSGRALEQYF.

The CDR3 protein is CASSLLWRADYGYTF. CDR3 nucleotide sequence: TGTGCCAGCAGCTTACTCTGGCGAGCCGACTATGGCTACACCTTC. This chain joins TRBV13 and TRBJ1-2; unclear D gene. The CDR3 is 15 amino acids. The ends were cut back, 2 bases at V and 3 bases at J, with 13 bases in the middle. Per the germline V gene, CDR1 is PRHDT and CDR2 is FYEKMQ (reference sequence). The whole variable domain, remainder taken from reference TRBV13 and TRBJ1-2, is AAGVIQSPRHLIKEKRETATLKCYPIPRHDTVYWYQQGPGQDPQFLISFYEKMQSDKGSIPDRFSAQQFSDYHSELNMSSLELGDSALYFCASSLLWRADYGYTFGSGTRLTVV.

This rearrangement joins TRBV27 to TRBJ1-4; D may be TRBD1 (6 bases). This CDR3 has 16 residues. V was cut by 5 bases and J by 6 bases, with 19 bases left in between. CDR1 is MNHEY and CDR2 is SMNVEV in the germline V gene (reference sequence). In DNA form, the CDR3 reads TGTGCCAGCAGTACCGAAACAGGGTTACGAGATGAAAAACTGTTTTTT. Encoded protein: CASSTETGLRDEKLFF.

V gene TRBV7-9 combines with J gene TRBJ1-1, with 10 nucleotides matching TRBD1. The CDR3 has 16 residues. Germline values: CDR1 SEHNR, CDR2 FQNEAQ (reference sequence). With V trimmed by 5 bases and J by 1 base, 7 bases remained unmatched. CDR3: CASSPRQGAGNTEAFF. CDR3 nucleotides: TGTGCCAGCAGCCCACGACAGGGGGCGGGGAACACTGAAGCTTTCTTT.

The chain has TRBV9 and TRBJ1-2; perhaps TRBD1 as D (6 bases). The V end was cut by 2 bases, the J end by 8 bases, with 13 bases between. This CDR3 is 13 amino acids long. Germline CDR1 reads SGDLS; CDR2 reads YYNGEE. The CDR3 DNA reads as TGTGCCAGCAGCGTTTACAGGGAGGACGGCTACACCTTC. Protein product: CASSVYREDGYTF.

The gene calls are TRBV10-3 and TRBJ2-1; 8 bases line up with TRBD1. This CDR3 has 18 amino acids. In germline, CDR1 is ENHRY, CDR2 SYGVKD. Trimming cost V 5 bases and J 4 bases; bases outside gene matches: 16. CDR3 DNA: TGTGCCATCAGTCCTTCATCTGGGGCAGGGACAGGATACAATGAGCAGTTCTTC. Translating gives CAISPSSGAGTGYNEQFF.

The CDR3 reads CASSNRDRGWNEQFF. The CDR3 DNA follows: TGTGCCAGCAGCAATCGGGACAGGGGGTGGAATGAGCAGTTCTTC. The chain is built from TRBV6-6 and TRBJ2-1; 11 positions match TRBD1. V dropped 6 bases and J dropped 7; count of bases not matched to a gene: 8. The CDR3 extends over 15 amino acids. Germline V lookup: CDR1 MNHNY, CDR2 SVGAGI (reference sequence).

The CDR3 region has the DNA TGTGCCAGTAGTATGGGGTACGGAGACTCTCGACGGTACGAGCAGTACTTC. The encoded protein is CASSMGYGDSRRYEQYF. This chain links TRBV19 with TRBJ2-7; D is unclear. CDR3 size: 17 residues. Per the germline V gene, CDR1 is LNHDA and CDR2 is SQIVND (reference sequence). V dropped 3 bases and J dropped 4 bases, with 22 bases sitting between them.

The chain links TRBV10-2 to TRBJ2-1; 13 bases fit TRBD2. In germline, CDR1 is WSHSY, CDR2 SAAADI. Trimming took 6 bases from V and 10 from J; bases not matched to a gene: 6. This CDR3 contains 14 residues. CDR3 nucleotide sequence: TGCGCCAGCAGCCGACTAGCGGGGGGATCCGAGCAGTTCTTC. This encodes CASSRLAGGSEQFF.

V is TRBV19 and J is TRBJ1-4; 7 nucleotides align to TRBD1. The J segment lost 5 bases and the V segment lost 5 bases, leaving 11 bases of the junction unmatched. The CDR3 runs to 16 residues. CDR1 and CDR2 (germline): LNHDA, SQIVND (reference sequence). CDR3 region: CASSPTGGTENEKLFF. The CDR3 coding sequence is TGTGCCAGTAGTCCAACCGGGGGGACAGAAAATGAAAAACTGTTTTTT.

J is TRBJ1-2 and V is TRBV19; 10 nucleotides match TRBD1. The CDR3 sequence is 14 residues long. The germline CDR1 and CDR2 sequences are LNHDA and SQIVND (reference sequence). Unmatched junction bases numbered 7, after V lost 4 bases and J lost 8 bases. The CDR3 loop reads CASSTPGQGYGYTF. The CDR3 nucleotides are TGTGCCAGTAGTACACCGGGACAGGGGTACGGCTACACCTTC.

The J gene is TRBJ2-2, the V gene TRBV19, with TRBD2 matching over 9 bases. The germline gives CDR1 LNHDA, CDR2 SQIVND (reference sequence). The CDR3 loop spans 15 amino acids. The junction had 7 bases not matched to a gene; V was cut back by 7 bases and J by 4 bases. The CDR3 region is CASNRGRGGTGELFF. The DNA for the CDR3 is TGTGCCAGTAACCGCGGGAGGGGCGGCACCGGGGAGCTGTTTTTT.

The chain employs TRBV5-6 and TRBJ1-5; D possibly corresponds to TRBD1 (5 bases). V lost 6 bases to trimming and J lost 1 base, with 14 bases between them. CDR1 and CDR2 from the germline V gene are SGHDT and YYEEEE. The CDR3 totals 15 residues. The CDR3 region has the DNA TGTGCCAGCACAATTTGGGGACGGAGCAATCAGCCCCAGCATTTT. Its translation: CASTIWGRSNQPQHF.

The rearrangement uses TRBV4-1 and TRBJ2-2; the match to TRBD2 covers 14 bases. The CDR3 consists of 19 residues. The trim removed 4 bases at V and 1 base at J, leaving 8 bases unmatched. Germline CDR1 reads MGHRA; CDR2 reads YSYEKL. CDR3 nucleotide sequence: TGCGCCAGCAGCCTTAGACATGGGACTAGCGGGGGGAACACCGGGGAGCTGTTTTTT. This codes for CASSLRHGTSGGNTGELFF.

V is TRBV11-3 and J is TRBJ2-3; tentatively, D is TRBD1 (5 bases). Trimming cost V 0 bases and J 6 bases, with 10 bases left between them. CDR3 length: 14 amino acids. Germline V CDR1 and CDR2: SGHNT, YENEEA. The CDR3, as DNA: TGTGCCAGCAGCTTAGATCAGGGTATTGATACGCAGTATTTT. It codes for CASSLDQGIDTQYF.

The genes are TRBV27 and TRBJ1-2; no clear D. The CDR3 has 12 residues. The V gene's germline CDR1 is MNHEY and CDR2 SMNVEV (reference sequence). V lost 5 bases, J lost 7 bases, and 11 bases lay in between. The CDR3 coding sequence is TGTGCCAGCAGTCCTACCAAGGGTGGCTACACCTTC. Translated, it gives CASSPTKGGYTF.

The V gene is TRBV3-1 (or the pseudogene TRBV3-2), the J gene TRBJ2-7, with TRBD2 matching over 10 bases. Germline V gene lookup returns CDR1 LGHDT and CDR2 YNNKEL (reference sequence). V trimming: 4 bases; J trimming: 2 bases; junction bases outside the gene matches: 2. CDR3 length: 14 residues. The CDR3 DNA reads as TGTGCCAGCAGCCCAGCGGGAGGGCCCTACGAGCAGTACTTC. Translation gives CASSPAGGPYEQYF.

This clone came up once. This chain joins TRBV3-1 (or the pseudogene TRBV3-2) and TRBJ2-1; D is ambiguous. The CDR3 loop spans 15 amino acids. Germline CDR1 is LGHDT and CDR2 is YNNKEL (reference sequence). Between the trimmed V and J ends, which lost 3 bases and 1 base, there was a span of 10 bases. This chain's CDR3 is CASSQGDTSYNEQFF. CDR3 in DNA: TGTGCCAGCAGCCAGGGCGACACTTCCTACAATGAGCAGTTCTTC.